Below are 2 T cell receptor beta chains sequenced from a single sample in a study of shared clonotypes between healthy human individuals. CD8 cells classed as naive were CD45RO-negative and positively selected for CCR7, excluding terminally differentiated effector memory CD45RA+ cells. The assay was immunoSEQ multiplex PCR, and TCRdb's table has in-frame clones only and misses some. The sample includes about 1,800,000 clones, just under 95% seen only once; the top ten take 1.2%. The sample taken for sequencing was naive CD8+ T cells sorted from blood. The receptor source for this set is a young man in good health.

This clone was recorded once. This sequence joins TRBV30 and TRBJ1-2, with D maybe TRBD1 (6 bases). V lost 1 base and J 3 bases, leaving 15 bases between the germline ends. The CDR3 has 15 amino acids. CDR1 is GTSNPN, CDR2 SVGIG, per germline (reference sequence). The CDR3 reads CAWSGGAGEHYGYTF. CDR3 DNA: TGTGCCTGGAGTGGAGGGGCAGGGGAACACTATGGCTACACCTTC.

The genes are TRBV7-9 and TRBJ2-7; no clear D. The germline CDR1 and CDR2 sequences are SEHNR and FQNEAQ (reference sequence). V was pared by 1 base and J by 7 bases, with 5 bases between. The CDR3 spans 11 residues. The CDR3 nucleotides are TGTGCCAGCAGCTTAGTGCAGGAGCAGTACTTC. Its translation is CASSLVQEQYF. The variable domain in full, with the rest retrieved from reference TRBV7-9 and TRBJ2-7, is DTGVSQNPRHKITKRGQNVTFRCDPISEHNRLYWYRQTLGQGPEFLTYFQNEAQLEKSRLLSDRFSAERPKGSFSTLEIQRTEQGDSAMYLCASSLVQEQYFGPGTRLTVT.